This entry lists 22 T cell receptor beta chains sequenced from one sample in a study of blood T cell repertoires in COVID-19. Produced via immunoSEQ multiplex PCR; TCRdb's table is partial and in-frame only. The sample lists approximately 180,000 clones, roughly 87% occurring once. The sequenced sample was peripheral blood. The receptor source for this set is a man aged 55 to 70 with active or convalescent COVID-19.

This rearrangement joins TRBV7-9 to TRBJ2-3; TRBD2 matches at 10 bases. The CDR3 length is 16 residues. Germline CDR1 SEHNR, CDR2 FQNEAQ (reference sequence). V trimming: 4 bases; J trimming: 5 bases; junction bases outside the gene matches: 9. CDR3 DNA sequence: TGTGCCAGCAGCTACCCGGGACTAGCGTTTGGAGATACGCAGTATTTT. This sequence encodes CASSYPGLAFGDTQYF.

The chain carries TRBV12-5 and TRBJ1-5; D is undetermined. This CDR3 spans 13 amino acids. The V gene's germline CDR1 is LGHNT and CDR2 FRNRAP. The V gene lost 0 bases and the J gene lost 7 bases, with 7 bases spanning the gap. The CDR3 loop is CASGLVGGQPQHF. Here the CDR3 DNA reads TGTGCTAGTGGTTTGGTAGGAGGGCAGCCCCAGCATTTT.

This chain links TRBV7-3 with TRBJ2-1, with D possibly being TRBD1 (6 bases). Germline V gives CDR1 SGHTA, CDR2 FQGTGA. V was shortened by 1 base and J by 0 bases, with 10 bases between the two germline ends. The CDR3 totals 16 residues. CDR3 amino acids: CASSLNLGASYNEQFF. CDR3 sequence (DNA): TGTGCCAGCAGCTTAAACCTGGGGGCCTCCTACAATGAGCAGTTCTTC.

The chain carries TRBV6-6 and TRBJ1-2; D might be TRBD1 (5 bases). Germline CDR1 MNHNY, CDR2 SVGAGI (reference sequence). This CDR3 region has 13 residues. The V end was cut by 7 bases, the J end by 3 bases, with 12 bases between. The CDR3 sequence is CASIPIGDYGYTF. The DNA of the CDR3 is TGTGCCAGCATCCCTATAGGGGACTATGGCTACACCTTC.

This clone appeared a few times. The J gene is TRBJ2-3, the V gene TRBV24-1, with D possibly matching TRBD1 (8 bases). The V end was cut by 3 bases, the J end by 3 bases, with 15 bases between. This CDR3 region has 16 residues. The V gene's germline CDR1 is KGHDR and CDR2 SFDVKD. The DNA for the CDR3 is TGTGCCACCAGTGATCCTACAGGGGGGGGAACAGATACGCAGTATTTT. Translating gives CATSDPTGGGTDTQYF.

This clone was seen just once. The rearrangement uses TRBV15 and TRBJ2-5; 11 bases are shared with TRBD2. Germline CDR1 reads LNHNV; CDR2 reads YYDKDF (reference sequence). The CDR3 has 15 amino acids. J was trimmed by 5 bases and V by 3 bases; bases with no gene match: 5. In nucleotides, the CDR3 is TGTGCCACCAGCAGGACTAGCGGGGTGGGGGAGACCCAGTACTTC. Translation gives CATSRTSGVGETQYF.

The chain links TRBV19 to TRBJ2-5; 7 bases are shared with TRBD2. With V trimmed by 5 bases and J by 5 bases, 5 bases remained unmatched. From germline, CDR1 is LNHDA and CDR2 SQIVND (reference sequence). CDR3 length: 13 residues. The CDR3 protein is CASSWTRRETQYF. CDR3 in DNA: TGTGCCAGTAGTTGGACTAGGAGGGAGACCCAGTACTTC.

The V call is TRBV4-1, the J call TRBJ2-1; 7 bases match TRBD1. Per the germline V gene, CDR1 is MGHRA and CDR2 is YSYEKL. The CDR3 has 15 amino acids. V shed 4 bases, J shed 4 bases, and the junction held 7 bases outside the gene matches. The CDR3 region is CASSLEPGQYNEQFF. DNA of the CDR3: TGCGCCAGCAGCCTCGAACCGGGACAGTACAATGAGCAGTTCTTC.

The rearrangement uses TRBV28 and TRBJ1-2; 7 bases agree with TRBD1. The CDR3 runs 14 residues. CDR1 and CDR2 (germline): MDHEN, SYDVKM. Trimming removed 3 bases from V and 0 bases from J; junction bases left unmatched: 1. The CDR3 bases are TGTGCCAGCAGTTTTAGGGGGCCTAACTATGGCTACACCTTC. This translates into CASSFRGPNYGYTF.

The chain is built from TRBV10-3 and TRBJ1-1; TRBD1 aligns across 9 bases. The V segment lost 10 bases and the J segment 6 bases; nucleotides outside the gene matches: 9. CDR3 length equals 13 residues. Germline CDR1 and CDR2: ENHRY and SYGVKD. CDR3 residues: CATREGQGSEAFF. The DNA of the CDR3 is TGTGCCACACGGGAGGGACAGGGATCTGAAGCTTTCTTT.

This clone appeared a single time. J is TRBJ2-1 and V is TRBV5-1; 12 bases map to TRBD2. CDR3 length equals 16 residues. Germline CDR1 and CDR2: SGHRS and YFSETQ. After removal of 6 bases from V and 6 bases from J, the junction contained 10 bases not matched to a gene. CDR3: CASTLSTSGGLNEQFF. In nucleotides, the CDR3 is TGCGCCAGCACCCTCTCGACTAGCGGGGGCCTCAATGAGCAGTTCTTC.

The rearrangement uses TRBV7-6 and TRBJ2-5; TRBD2 agrees at 9 bases. Germline V gene sequence: CDR1 SGHVS, CDR2 FNYEAQ. Trimming took 1 base from V and 6 from J; bases not matched to a gene: 15. The CDR3 is 18 residues long. In DNA form, the CDR3 reads TGTGCCAGCAGCTTAGTTTGGTCGGCTAGCGGGGTACCCAAGACCCAGTACTTC. It translates to CASSLVWSASGVPKTQYF.

The chain links TRBV5-1 to TRBJ2-3; weak D call: TRBD2 (5 bases). The CDR3 has 14 amino acids. Germline lookup yields CDR1 SGHRS and CDR2 YFSETQ. Trimming removed 3 bases from V and 6 bases from J, with 14 bases in between. The CDR3 DNA sequence: TGCGCCAGCAGCTACCCTAGGGAGTCGGATACGCAGTATTTT. Amino acids: CASSYPRESDTQYF.

The chain combines TRBV29-1 with TRBJ2-7, with 7 nucleotides matching TRBD1. CDR1 and CDR2 (germline): SQVTM, ANQGSEA. This CDR3 region has 11 residues. Trimming removed 5 bases from V and 6 bases from J; junction bases left unmatched: 4. The CDR3 loop is CSVQTGAEQYF. The CDR3 DNA is TGCAGCGTTCAAACAGGGGCCGAGCAGTACTTC.

Notes on this clone: The junction shows a germline mismatch at one end, possibly a read error. The chain recombines TRBV5-1 with TRBJ1-3; tentatively, D is TRBD1 (5 bases). The CDR3 runs to 11 residues. Per germline, CDR1 SGHRS and CDR2 YFSETQ. This CDR3 reads CASRAGNTIYF. The CDR3 nucleotides are TGCGCTAGCAGGGCCGGAAACACCATATATTTT.

This clone has only one observation. The rearrangement links TRBV6-5 to TRBJ1-1; TRBD1 matches at 10 bases. The CDR3 runs 14 residues. The germline V gene encodes CDR1 MNHEY and CDR2 SVGAGI. Germline trimming cut 6 bases from V and 5 bases from J; bases unmatched to any gene: 6. In DNA form, the CDR3 reads TGTGCCAGCAGCCGGGGGGGACAGGGGACTGAAGCTTTCTTT. It encodes CASSRGGQGTEAFF.

This clone was seen a single time. The rearrangement joins TRBV2 to TRBJ2-7; 8 nucleotides line up with TRBD1. The CDR3 extends over 12 amino acids. Germline CDR1 and CDR2: SNHLY and FYNNEI. V shed 6 bases, J shed 7 bases, and the junction held 5 bases outside the gene matches. As DNA, the CDR3 is TGTGCCAGCAGATCGACAGGGGATGAGCAGTACTTC. Its protein is CASRSTGDEQYF. The full variable domain, in which reference TRBV2 and TRBJ2-7 provide the parts outside the CDR3, is EPEVTQTPSHQVTQMGQEVILRCVPISNHLYFYWYRQILGQKVEFLVSFYNNEISEKSEIFDDQFSVERPDGSNFTLKIRSTKLEDSAMYFCASRSTGDEQYFGPGTRLTVT.

The chain combines TRBV11-2 with TRBJ1-2; no definite D call. Trimming removed 5 bases at V and 2 bases at J, with 15 bases between. This CDR3 is 15 amino acids long. CDR1 and CDR2 from the germline V gene are SGHAT and FQNNGV. The CDR3 loop is CASSPGVEGNYGYTF. In DNA, the CDR3 is TGTGCCAGCAGCCCCGGAGTAGAGGGCAACTATGGCTACACCTTC.

This sequence joins TRBV5-1 and TRBJ2-1, with a tentative D call TRBD2 (6 bases). The germline V gene encodes CDR1 SGHRS and CDR2 YFSETQ. The CDR3 extends over 15 amino acids. The germline V and J ends were trimmed by 0 bases and 8 bases, with 15 bases remaining between them. DNA of the CDR3: TGCGCCAGCAGCTTGGCACCGGGGGAATTGGATGAGCAGTTCTTC. This translates into CASSLAPGELDEQFF.

The V gene is TRBV2, the J gene TRBJ2-5; 7 nucleotides align to TRBD2. The CDR3 spans 12 residues. V was pared by 10 bases and J by 3 bases, with 5 bases of the junction left unmatched. CDR1 and CDR2 (germline): SNHLY, FYNNEI. CDR3 sequence (DNA): TGTGCCACCGAGCGGGGAAAAGAGACCCAGTACTTC. Translated, it gives CATERGKETQYF.

This clone has a single count. The chain combines TRBV7-9 with TRBJ1-1, with 9 bases fitting TRBD1. V lost 8 bases, J lost 3 bases, and 10 bases stayed unmatched. Germline loops: CDR1 SEHNR, CDR2 FQNEAQ (reference sequence). The CDR3 has 15 residues. In DNA form, the CDR3 reads TGTGCCAGCGGGGGGACAGGGAGACGAGACACTGAAGCTTTCTTT. Translation gives CASGGTGRRDTEAFF.

The chain combines TRBV9 with TRBJ1-6; D remains unclear. Deletions cut 3 bases from V and 0 bases from J, with 22 bases between. The CDR3 extends over 20 amino acids. Looked up from germline, CDR1 is SGDLS and CDR2 is YYNGEE. The CDR3 reads CASSEVEEGHSSSYNSPLHF. As DNA, the CDR3 is TGTGCCAGCAGCGAGGTGGAGGAAGGGCACTCGAGCTCCTATAATTCACCCCTCCACTTT.